This T cell receptor beta chain stems from a study of blood T cell repertoires in COVID-19. Using immunoSEQ multiplex PCR, the repertoire was profiled, and TCRdb retains in-frame clones only, with some absent. The sample shows about 15,000 clones, roughly nine tenths of them seen only once. The CDR3 contains 15 residues. V lost 6 bases and J lost 2; bases outside the gene matches: 6. CDR1 and CDR2 (germline): MRHNA, SNTAGT. The chain has TRBV6-4 and TRBJ2-1; 8 nucleotides align to TRBD2. This TCR was sampled from a woman aged 65 to 85 in a cohort sampled during active or convalescent COVID-19. The sequencing input was peripheral blood. In nucleotides, the CDR3 is TGTGCCAGCAGCCGTTGGCGGGGGGCCTACAATGAGCAGTTCTTC. Amino acid sequence: CASSRWRGAYNEQFF.